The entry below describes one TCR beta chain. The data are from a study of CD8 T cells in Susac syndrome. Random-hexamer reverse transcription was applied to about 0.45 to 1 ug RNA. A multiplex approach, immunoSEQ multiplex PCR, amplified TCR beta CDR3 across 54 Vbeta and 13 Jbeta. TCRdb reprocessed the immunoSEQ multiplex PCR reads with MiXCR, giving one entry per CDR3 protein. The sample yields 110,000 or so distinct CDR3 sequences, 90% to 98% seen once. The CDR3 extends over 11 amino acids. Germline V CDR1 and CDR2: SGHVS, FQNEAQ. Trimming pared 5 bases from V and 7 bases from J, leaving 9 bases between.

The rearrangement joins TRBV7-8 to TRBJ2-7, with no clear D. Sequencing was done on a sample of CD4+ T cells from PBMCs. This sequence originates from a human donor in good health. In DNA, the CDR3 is TGTGCCAGCAGCGCACTGTGGGAGCAGTACTTC. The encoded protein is CASSALWEQYF.